This TCR beta chain stems from a study of T cells in Graves' hyperthyroidism and ophthalmopathy (dated by TCRdb to between 2019 and 2020). Concerning the study at large: Peripheral blood samples were taken at the time of initial diagnosis, prior to any treatment. Prospective prediction of ophthalmopathy was tested in an independent validation cohort consisting of some 20 hyperthyroidism patients and some 16 patients who later progressed to ophthalmopathy. The 100 discovery patients were randomly split 7:3 into training and test sets. The study also compared thyroid tissue and blood T-cell repertoires from about six Graves' hyperthyroidism patients. TCR V-J signatures able to tell the groups apart were searched for in a discovery cohort of 90 to 100 patients, of whom over 40 had Graves' ophthalmopathy and roughly 59 had stable Graves' hyperthyroidism. The paper reports TCR Vbeta CDR3 sequencing of roughly 140 peripheral blood samples: under 45 ophthalmopathy, over 70 hyperthyroidism and around 17 progressor patients. After sampling, hyperthyroidism patients received methimazole starting at 30 mg daily, and ophthalmopathy patients received high-dose intravenous methylprednisolone.

Amplification of TCR beta CDR3 regions was carried out from RNA transcripts. A first-round RT-PCR of the TCR CDR3 used the HTBI primer set with the Qiagen OneStep RT-PCR kit. A second multiplex PCR round built the libraries, followed by size selection and purification. Sequencing of the libraries was done on an Illumina HiSeq2000 using paired-end 100 bp reads. Per the authors' processing: SOAPnuke was used to process the raw data, throwing out any read that contained adapters or uncalled bases, had a mean Phred below 15, or lacked an exact constant-primer or identifier match. High-quality paired reads were merged using COPE v1.2.5, and each unique nucleotide sequence was defined as a clonotype. MiTCR v1.1 was used to align the clonotypes against IMGT TRBV, TRBD and TRBJ reference segments. The analysis was restricted to V-J combinations with a frequency above 0.0001, which together covered about 99% of the repertoires. The TCS score was defined as F50 (clonal expansion) divided by E x V (chaos), with BLOSUM62-based TCRdist calculated between CDR3 peptides within each V-J. Welch's t-statistics and random forest reduced some 510 V-J features to about 12, which were used in a naive Bayes classifier (R e1071). The public reads were run again by TCRdb, first through fastp at Q25 and then through MiXCR, and only productive beta chains were kept. Each CDR3 protein appears once, grouped with its most common genes and DNA. Clone size and V and J calls follow TCRdb, not the original study. The table for this sample lists approximately 690,000 distinct CDR3 sequences; around 20% of them were counted only once. The ten largest clones capture roughly 30% of the sample.

Points the paper makes about the study in general: Blood samples also contained most of the expanded thyroid clonotypes (frequency above 0.001), which suggests that blood repertoires may reflect thyroid immune responses. No statistical method was used to set the sample size in advance, and investigators knew the group allocation. A 13 V-J signature model separated ophthalmopathy from stable hyperthyroidism, with 87.88% sensitivity and around 84% specificity in cross-validation and 80%/75% in testing. During validation, the model predicted progression to ophthalmopathy a median of roughly 7.1 months ahead of onset, with almost 71% sensitivity and almost 75% specificity.

In the ophthalmopathy patients, disease was moderately to severely active, with a Clinical Activity Score of 3 or more, a NOSPECS grade of 4 or more, and a duration of less than 3 months. Any patient with an uncontrolled infection, another autoimmune disease, pregnancy or lactation was excluded. Diagnoses relied on clinical symptoms, serum thyroxine and TRAb, thyroid ultrasound and orbital computed tomography. Ficoll-Paque density gradient centrifugation was used to isolate PBMCs from around 10 ml of fresh peripheral blood. Total RNA was extracted using Trizol reagent, and RNA quality was assessed on an Agilent 2100 Bioanalyzer. This clonotype has just a few counts. Its antigen is still unknown. Base qualities are not provided; no much larger clone lies one nucleotide away. The trim is 5 bases for V and 3 bases for J, with a gap of 8 bases between the germline ends. From cysteine to phenylalanine, the CDR3 is 13 amino acids long. Only the CDR3 DNA is retained, 39 bases long and in frame from the first base. The germline V gene gives CDR1 as SNHLY and CDR2 as FYNNEI.

Sequenced sample: blood. This receptor chain uses TRBV2 and TRBJ1-5; no confident D gene assignment can be made. This TCR was recovered from a man under 40 with Graves' ophthalmopathy. The DNA reads TGTGCCAGCAGTAGCGTGACCAATCAGCCCCAGCATTTT. This yields the protein CASSSVTNQPQHF.